What follows is one T cell receptor (beta chain) and its context. The source of the sample is a study of cytomegalovirus exposure and HLA in healthy donors. The wider study: Membership in the Caucasian-associated ancestry cluster was found for 81% of 350 to 450 genotyped donors.

Germline CDR1 and CDR2: SGHTA and FQGTGA. CDR3 length: 14 residues. V lost 5 bases and J 1 base, leaving 11 bases between the germline ends. 60 Vbeta and 13 Jbeta primers were used in PCR. Produced via immunoSEQ multiplex PCR; TCRdb's table is partial and in-frame only. Of some 120,000 clones in the sample, 70% to 85% are singletons; the top ten hold 2.5% to 3%. Sequenced input: PBMCs. This rearrangement joins TRBV7-3 to TRBJ2-5; tentative D call: TRBD2 (5 bases). The clonotype was recovered from a woman aged 18-29 years in good health and CMV-seropositive. The CDR3 coding sequence is TGTGCCAGCAGCCCAAACCTAGCCCAAGAGACCCAGTACTTC. Protein: CASSPNLAQETQYF.